The next 7 T cell receptor beta chains were all read from a single sample in a study of T cell changes during pregnancy in multiple sclerosis. Some clones are missing from TCRdb's copy, which holds only in-frame ones; the method was immunoSEQ multiplex PCR. The sample lists fewer than 110,000 clones, around nine tenths occurring once. The sample consisted of peripheral blood, taken after pregnancy. All receptors come from a female donor with multiple sclerosis, enrolled in a pregnancy study.

The rearrangement uses TRBV7-2 and TRBJ1-2, with 9 bases fitting TRBD1. V gave up 2 bases and J gave up 8 bases; unmatched junction bases: 6. The CDR3 runs 14 residues. CDR1 and CDR2 (germline): SGHTA, FQGNSA. CDR3 sequence (DNA): TGTGCCAGCAGCTTATTGGGGACAGGGTGGGGCTACACCTTC. Translating it yields CASSLLGTGWGYTF.

The rearrangement joins TRBV7-2 to TRBJ2-1; perhaps TRBD2 as D (5 bases). The length of the CDR3 is 15 residues. Trimming stripped 3 bases from V and 8 bases from J, with 17 bases between. Germline CDR1 is SGHTA and CDR2 is FQGNSA. The DNA of the CDR3 is TGTGCCAGCAGCTTCCTCGGGGTAGGTCCCGATGAGCAGTTCTTC. Residues: CASSFLGVGPDEQFF. Full variable domain (outside the CDR3, taken from reference TRBV7-2 and TRBJ2-1): GAGVSQSPSNKVTEKGKDVELRCDPISGHTALYWYRQSLGQGLEFLIYFQGNSAPDKSGLPSDRFSAERTGGSVSTLTIQRTQQEDSAVYLCASSFLGVGPDEQFFGPGTRLTVL.

The chain employs TRBV27 and TRBJ2-7; 7 positions match TRBD1. Germline assignment: CDR1 MNHEY and CDR2 SMNVEV (reference sequence). After removal of 8 bases from V and 1 base from J, the junction contained 11 bases not matched to a gene. This CDR3 has 15 residues. CDR3 loop: CASFSRGQRSYEQYF. The CDR3 nucleotides are TGTGCCAGCTTTTCCCGGGGACAGCGATCCTACGAGCAGTACTTC.

The V call is TRBV25-1, the J call TRBJ2-2, with 9 bases fitting TRBD1. V lost 5 bases, J lost 1 base, and 11 bases stayed unmatched. This CDR3 is built from 18 residues. Germline V CDR1 and CDR2: MGHDK, SYGVNS. CDR3 bases: TGTGCCAGCAGTCGAATCGGGACAGGGCCCAAGAACACCGGGGAGCTGTTTTTT. This codes for CASSRIGTGPKNTGELFF.

As for this clone: Distinct nucleotide sequences in the sample also encode this CDR3. The chain is built from TRBV2 and TRBJ2-7; the D is unclear. Per the germline V gene, CDR1 is SNHLY and CDR2 is FYNNEI. Trimming pared 2 bases from V and 5 bases from J, leaving 19 bases between. This CDR3 spans 16 amino acids. The CDR3 loop is CASSEWVIAPVDEQYF. Here the CDR3 DNA reads TGTGCCAGCAGTGAATGGGTAATAGCACCGGTGGACGAGCAGTACTTC.

The rearrangement uses TRBV7-2 and TRBJ2-2; D unresolved. This CDR3 has 14 amino acids. V was clipped by 4 bases and J by 2 bases, with 8 bases between them. Looked up from germline, CDR1 is SGHTA and CDR2 is FQGNSA. This CDR3 is CASSYLPNTGELFF. The CDR3 DNA reads TGTGCCAGCAGCTACTTACCAAACACCGGGGAGCTGTTTTTT.

The chain uses TRBV27 and TRBJ1-1; D perhaps matches TRBD1 (6 bases). The V end lost 9 bases, the J end lost 2 bases, and 16 bases lay between the germline ends. Germline V gives CDR1 MNHEY, CDR2 SMNVEV (reference sequence). The CDR3 is 14 residues long. The CDR3 is CASQRQVLNTEAFF. CDR3 DNA: TGTGCCAGTCAGAGACAGGTGCTTAACACTGAAGCTTTCTTT.